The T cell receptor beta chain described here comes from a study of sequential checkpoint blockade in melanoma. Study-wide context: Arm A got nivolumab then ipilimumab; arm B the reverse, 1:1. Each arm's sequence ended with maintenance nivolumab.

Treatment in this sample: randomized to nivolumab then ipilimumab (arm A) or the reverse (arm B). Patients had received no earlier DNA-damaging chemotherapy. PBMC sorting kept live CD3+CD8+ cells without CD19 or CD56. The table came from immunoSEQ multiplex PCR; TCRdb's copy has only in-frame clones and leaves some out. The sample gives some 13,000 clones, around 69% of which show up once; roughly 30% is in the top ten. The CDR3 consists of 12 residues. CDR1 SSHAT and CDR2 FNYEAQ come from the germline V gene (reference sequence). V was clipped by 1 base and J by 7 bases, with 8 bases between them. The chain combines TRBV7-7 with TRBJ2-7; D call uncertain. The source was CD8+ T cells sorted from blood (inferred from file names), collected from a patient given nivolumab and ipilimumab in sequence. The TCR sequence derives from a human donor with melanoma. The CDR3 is CASSLVPFEQYF. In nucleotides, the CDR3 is TGTGCCAGCAGCTTAGTTCCTTTTGAGCAGTACTTC.